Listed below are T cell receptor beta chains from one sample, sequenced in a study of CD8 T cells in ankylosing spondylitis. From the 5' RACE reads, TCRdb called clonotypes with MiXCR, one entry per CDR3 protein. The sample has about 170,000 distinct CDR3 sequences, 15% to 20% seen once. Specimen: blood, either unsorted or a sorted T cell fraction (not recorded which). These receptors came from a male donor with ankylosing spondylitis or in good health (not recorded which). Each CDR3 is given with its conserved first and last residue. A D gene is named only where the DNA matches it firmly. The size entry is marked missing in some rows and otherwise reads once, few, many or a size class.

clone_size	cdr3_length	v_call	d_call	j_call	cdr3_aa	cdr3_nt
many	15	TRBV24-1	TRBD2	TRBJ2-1	CATSDTASGRYEQFF	TGTGCCACCAGTGATACGGCTAGCGGGAGGTATGAGCAGTTCTTC
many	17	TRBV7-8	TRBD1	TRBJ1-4	CASSLEGAGTGAEKLFF	TGTGCCAGCAGCTTAGAGGGGGCCGGGACAGGGGCCGAAAAACTGTTTTTT
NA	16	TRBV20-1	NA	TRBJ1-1	CSARDLVGGAGVEAFF	TGCAGTGCTAGAGATCTAGTTGGGGGGGCCGGGGTTGAAGCTTTCTTT
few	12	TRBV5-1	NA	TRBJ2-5	CASSALQETQYF	TGCGCCAGCAGCGCCCTTCAAGAGACCCAGTACTTC
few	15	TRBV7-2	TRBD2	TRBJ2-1	CASSPLAGGDNEQFF	TGTGCCAGCAGCCCACTAGCGGGAGGTGACAATGAGCAGTTCTTC
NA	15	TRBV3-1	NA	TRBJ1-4	CASSPWTAANEKLFF	TGTGCCAGCAGCCCGTGGACTGCGGCTAATGAAAAACTGTTTTTT
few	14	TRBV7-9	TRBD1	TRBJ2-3	CATPRDRGADTQYF	TGTGCCACCCCGAGGGACAGGGGAGCAGATACGCAGTATTTT
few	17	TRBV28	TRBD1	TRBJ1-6	CASSLPGQAAVKSPLHF	TGTGCCAGCAGTCTCCCGGGACAGGCGGCGGTGAAGTCACCCCTCCACTTT
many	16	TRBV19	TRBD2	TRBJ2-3	CASSERRLAILDTQYF	TGTGCCAGTAGTGAACGAAGACTAGCAATTCTCGATACGCAGTATTTT
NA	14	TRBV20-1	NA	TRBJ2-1	CSARRSGVYNEQFF	TGCAGTGCTAGGCGTAGCGGAGTATACAATGAGCAGTTCTTC
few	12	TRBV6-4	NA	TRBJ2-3	CASSEGGNTQYF	TGTGCCAGCAGTGAGGGAGGTAATACGCAGTATTTT
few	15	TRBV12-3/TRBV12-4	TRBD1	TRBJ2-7	CASTANSGGIYEQYF	TGTGCCAGCACGGCAAATTCAGGGGGCATTTACGAGCAGTACTTC
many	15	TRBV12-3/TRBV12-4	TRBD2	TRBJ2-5	CASSFRAGGQETQYF	TGTGCCAGCAGTTTTCGGGCGGGAGGTCAAGAGACCCAGTACTTC
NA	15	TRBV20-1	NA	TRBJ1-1	CSARDQVAGRTEAFF	TGCAGTGCTAGAGATCAGGTGGCAGGGCGTACTGAAGCTTTCTTT
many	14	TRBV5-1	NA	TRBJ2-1	CASSLDPGDNEQFF	TGCGCCAGCAGCTTGGATCCGGGGGACAATGAGCAGTTCTTC
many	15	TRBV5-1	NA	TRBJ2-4	CASSNHRALKNIQYF	TGCGCCAGCAGCAACCACAGGGCCCTAAAAAACATTCAGTACTTC
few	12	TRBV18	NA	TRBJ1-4	CASSPGVTYLFF	TGTGCCAGCTCACCAGGGGTGACATATCTGTTTTTT
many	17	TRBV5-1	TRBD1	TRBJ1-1	CASSLGGGTGLYLEAFF	TGCGCCAGCAGCTTGGGCGGCGGGACAGGCCTGTATTTAGAAGCTTTCTTT
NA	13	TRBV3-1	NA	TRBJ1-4	CASRAAGNEKLFF	TGTGCCAGCAGGGCAGCGGGGAATGAAAAACTGTTTTTT
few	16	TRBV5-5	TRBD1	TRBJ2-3	CASSWGTGATTDTQYF	TGTGCCAGCAGCTGGGGGACAGGGGCCACCACAGATACGCAGTATTTT
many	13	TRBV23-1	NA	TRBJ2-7	CASSRARYHEQYF	TGCGCCAGCAGTCGGGCTAGATACCACGAGCAGTACTTC
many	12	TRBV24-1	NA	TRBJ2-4	CATSDLDRIQYF	TGTGCCACCAGTGATTTGGACAGAATTCAGTACTTC
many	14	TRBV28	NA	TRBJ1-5	CASTLIWSNQPQHF	TGTGCCAGCACTTTAATTTGGAGCAATCAGCCCCAGCATTTT
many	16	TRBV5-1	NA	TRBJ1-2	CASSFDTGPSNYGYTF	TGCGCCAGCAGCTTTGATACCGGGCCGTCTAACTATGGCTACACCTTC
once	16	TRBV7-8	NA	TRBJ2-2	CASSFDRFTNTGELFF	TGTGCCAGCAGCTTTGACAGGTTCACGAACACCGGGGAGCTGTTTTTT
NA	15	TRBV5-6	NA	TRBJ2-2	CASSLETWGTGELFF	TGTGCCAGCAGCTTGGAGACATGGGGCACCGGGGAGCTGTTTTTT
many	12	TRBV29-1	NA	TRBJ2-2	CSGLWGVGELFF	TGCAGCGGTCTTTGGGGAGTCGGGGAGCTGTTTTTT
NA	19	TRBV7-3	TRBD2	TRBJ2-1	CASCLPRGRGSSGRNEQFF	TGTGCCAGCTGTTTGCCTAGGGGCAGGGGGAGTAGCGGGAGGAATGAGCAGTTCTTC
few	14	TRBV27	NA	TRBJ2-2	CASSAAGNTGELFF	TGTGCCAGCAGCGCCGCGGGGAACACCGGGGAGCTGTTTTTT
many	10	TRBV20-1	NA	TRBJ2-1	CSASSNEQFF	TGCAGTGCTAGCAGCAATGAGCAGTTCTTC
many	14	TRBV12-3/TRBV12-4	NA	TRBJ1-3	CASSRTGSGNTIYF	TGTGCCAGCAGCCGCACAGGCTCTGGAAACACCATATATTTT
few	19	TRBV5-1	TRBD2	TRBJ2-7	CASSLAPAASGRAVYEQYF	TGCGCCAGCAGCTTGGCCCCGGCGGCTAGCGGGAGGGCCGTCTACGAGCAGTACTTC
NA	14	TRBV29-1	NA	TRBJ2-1	CSGRGGTQYSEQFF	TGCAGCGGCAGAGGCGGGACCCAGTACAGTGAGCAGTTCTTC
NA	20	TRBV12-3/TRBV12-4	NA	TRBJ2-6	CASSLVLGRNSMYGANVLTF	TGTGCCAGCAGTTTAGTGCTTGGTAGGAACTCGATGTATGGGGCCAACGTCCTGACTTTC
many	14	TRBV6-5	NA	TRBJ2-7	CASSYQGEENEQYF	TGTGCCAGCAGTTACCAGGGTGAGGAAAACGAGCAGTACTTC
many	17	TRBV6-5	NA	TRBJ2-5	CASSYGSLAMYQETQYF	TGTGCCAGCAGTTACGGAAGCCTAGCAATGTACCAAGAGACCCAGTACTTC
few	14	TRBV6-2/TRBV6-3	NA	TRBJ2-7	CATHGLQGRYEQYF	TGTGCCACCCATGGTTTACAGGGTCGGTACGAGCAGTACTTC